This T cell receptor (beta chain) originates from a study of blood T cell repertoires in COVID-19. Study information: Material from acute and convalescent COVID-19 was sourced from the United States, Italy and Spain. PBMCs, B-cell-depleted T cells, or T cells provided the cDNA or gDNA that made up the material.

Trimming took 6 bases from V and 4 from J; bases not matched to a gene: 6. Per the germline V gene, CDR1 is LGHDT and CDR2 is YNNKEL (reference sequence). The CDR3 totals 15 residues. Seattle-derived patients entered the study during active infection and were followed longitudinally. Per the authors' pipeline: Reference gene primer amplification gave nucleated cell count estimates. TCRdb keeps only in-frame clones here, not all; method: immunoSEQ multiplex PCR. V and J calls and clone size are as listed in that table; D and trimming were resolved from the DNA. The sample includes more than 250,000 clones, around 88% of them seen just once.

The J gene is TRBJ2-5, the V gene TRBV3-1 (or the pseudogene TRBV3-2); 12 nucleotides agree with TRBD2. The receptor's source is a woman in her thirties with COVID-19, enrolled during active disease. The sequenced sample consisted of peripheral blood. Written as DNA, the CDR3 is TGTGCCAGCAGACCTAGCGGGGGGGCCAGAGAGACCCAGTACTTC. It encodes CASRPSGGARETQYF.